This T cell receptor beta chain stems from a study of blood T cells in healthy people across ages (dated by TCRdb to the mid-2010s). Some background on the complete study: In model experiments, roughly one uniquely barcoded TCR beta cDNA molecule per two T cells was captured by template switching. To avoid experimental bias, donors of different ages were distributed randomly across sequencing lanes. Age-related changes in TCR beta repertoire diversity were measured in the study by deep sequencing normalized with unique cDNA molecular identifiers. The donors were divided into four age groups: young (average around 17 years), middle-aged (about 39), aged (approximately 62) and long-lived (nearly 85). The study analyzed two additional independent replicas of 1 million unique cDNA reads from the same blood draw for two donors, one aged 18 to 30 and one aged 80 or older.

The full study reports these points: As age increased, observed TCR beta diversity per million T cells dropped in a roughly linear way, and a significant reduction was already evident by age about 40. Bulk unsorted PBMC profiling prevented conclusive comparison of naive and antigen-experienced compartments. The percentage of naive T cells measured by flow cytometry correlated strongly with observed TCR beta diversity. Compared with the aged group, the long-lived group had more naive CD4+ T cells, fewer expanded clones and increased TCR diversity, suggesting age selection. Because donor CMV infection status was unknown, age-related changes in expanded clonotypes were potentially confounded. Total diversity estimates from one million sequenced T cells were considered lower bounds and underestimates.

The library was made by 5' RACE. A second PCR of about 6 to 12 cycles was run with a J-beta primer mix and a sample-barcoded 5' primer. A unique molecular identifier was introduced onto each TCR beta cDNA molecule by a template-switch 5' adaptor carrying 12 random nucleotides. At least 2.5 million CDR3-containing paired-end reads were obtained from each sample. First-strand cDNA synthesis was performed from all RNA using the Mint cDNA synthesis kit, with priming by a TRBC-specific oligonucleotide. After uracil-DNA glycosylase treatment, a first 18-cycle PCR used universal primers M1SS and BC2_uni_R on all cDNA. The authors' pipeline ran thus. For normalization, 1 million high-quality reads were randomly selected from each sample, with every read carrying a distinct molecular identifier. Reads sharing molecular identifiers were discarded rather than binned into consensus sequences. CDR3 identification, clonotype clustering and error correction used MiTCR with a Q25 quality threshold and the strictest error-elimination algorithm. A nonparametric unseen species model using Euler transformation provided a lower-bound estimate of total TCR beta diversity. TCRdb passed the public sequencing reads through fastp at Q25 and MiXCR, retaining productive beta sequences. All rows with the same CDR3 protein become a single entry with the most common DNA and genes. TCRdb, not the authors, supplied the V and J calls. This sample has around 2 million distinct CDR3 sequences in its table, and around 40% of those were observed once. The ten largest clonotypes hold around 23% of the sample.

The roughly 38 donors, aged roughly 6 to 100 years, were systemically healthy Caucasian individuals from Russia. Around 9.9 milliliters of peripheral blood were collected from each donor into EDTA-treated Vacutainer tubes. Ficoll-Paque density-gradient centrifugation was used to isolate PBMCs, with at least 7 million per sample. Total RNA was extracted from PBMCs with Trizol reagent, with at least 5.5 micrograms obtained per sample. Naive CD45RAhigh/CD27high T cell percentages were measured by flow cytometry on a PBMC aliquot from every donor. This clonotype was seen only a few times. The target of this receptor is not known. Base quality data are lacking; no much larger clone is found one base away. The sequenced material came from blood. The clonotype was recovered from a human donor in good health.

The sequenced DNA: TGTGCCAGCAGCTGGGAGGAGCACGAGCAGTACTTC. Translated, this gives CASSWEEHEQYF. Recombination linked TRBV7-2 to TRBJ2-7; a weak D assignment points to TRBD2 (6 bases agree). From cysteine to phenylalanine, the CDR3 is 12 amino acids long. Left in the record is the CDR3 DNA by itself, 36 bases read in frame from the first base. The V end loses 4 bases and the J end loses 5 bases, and a stretch of 9 bases separates them. CDR1 and CDR2 were assigned from the germline V gene as SGHTA and FQGNSA.